The 32 T cell receptor beta chains reported below all come from one sample, sequenced in a study of cytotoxic CD8 clonotypes in ibrutinib-treated CLL. Sequenced by immunoSEQ multiplex PCR; TCRdb stores in-frame clones only, minus some. The data show around 310,000 clones, about 77% seen once. The specimen comprised PBMCs, sampled before ibrutinib treatment. These receptors came from a human donor with chronic lymphocytic leukemia.

This chain links TRBV4-2 with TRBJ2-7; 7 positions agree with TRBD1. Germline CDR1 reads LGHNA; CDR2 reads YNFKEQ. CDR3 size: 15 residues. With V trimmed by 4 bases and J by 3 bases, 9 bases remained unmatched. The CDR3 DNA follows: TGTGCCAGCAGCCCCCGACAGGGTAACAACTACGAGCAGTACTTC. Its protein is CASSPRQGNNYEQYF.

The rearrangement links TRBV5-1 to TRBJ1-1; 8 bases map to TRBD1. Trimming took 4 bases from V and 3 from J; bases not matched to a gene: 5. The CDR3 is made up of 14 amino acids. Germline V gene sequence: CDR1 SGHRS, CDR2 YFSETQ. CDR3 DNA sequence: TGCGCCAGCAGCCCCGGACAGGGAGACACTGAAGCTTTCTTT. It translates to CASSPGQGDTEAFF.

The gene calls are TRBV2 and TRBJ1-1; no definite D call. Germline CDR1 is SNHLY and CDR2 is FYNNEI. V lost 6 bases and J 3 bases, leaving 8 bases between the germline ends. The CDR3 is made up of 12 amino acids. The CDR3 coding sequence is TGTGCCAGCAGGGTCGGTCACACTGAAGCTTTCTTT. This translates into CASRVGHTEAFF.

This chain links TRBV7-9 with TRBJ2-2, with 9 positions matching TRBD1. J was trimmed by 7 bases and V by 7 bases; bases with no gene match: 10. The CDR3 consists of 15 residues. Germline assignment: CDR1 SEHNR and CDR2 FQNEAQ (reference sequence). CDR3 sequence (DNA): TGTGCCAGCATTGGGACAGGGAGGAGAATCGGGGAGCTGTTTTTT. This codes for CASIGTGRRIGELFF.

This chain links TRBV2 with TRBJ2-5; 7 bases align to TRBD2. V trimming: 7 bases; J trimming: 2 bases; junction bases outside the gene matches: 10. Germline CDR1 and CDR2: SNHLY and FYNNEI. This CDR3 has 15 amino acids. The CDR3 coding sequence is TGTGCCAGCACCCGAGAGGCGGGGGAACAAGAGACCCAGTACTTC. Its translation is CASTREAGEQETQYF.

This clone was seen a few times. The rearrangement uses TRBV7-9 and TRBJ2-1; 7 bases map to TRBD2. Germline V gene sequence: CDR1 SEHNR, CDR2 FQNEAQ (reference sequence). With 6 bases clipped from V and 0 bases from J, the junction kept 5 bases outside the gene matches. The length of the CDR3 is 15 residues. CDR3 in amino acids: CASSRLADSYNEQFF. CDR3 bases: TGTGCCAGCAGTCGTCTAGCGGACTCCTACAATGAGCAGTTCTTC. Supplemented by reference TRBV7-9 and TRBJ2-1, the full variable domain reads DTGVSQNPRHKITKRGQNVTFRCDPISEHNRLYWYRQTLGQGPEFLTYFQNEAQLEKSRLLSDRFSAERPKGSFSTLEIQRTEQGDSAMYLCASSRLADSYNEQFFGPGTRLTVL.

This chain joins TRBV29-1 and TRBJ2-1; D is undetermined. Between the trimmed V and J ends, which lost 3 bases and 3 bases, there was a span of 3 bases. The germline V gene has CDR1 SQVTM and CDR2 ANQGSEA. This CDR3 is built from 11 residues. The DNA of the CDR3 is TGCAGCGTTGATTTCTACAATGAGCAGTTCTTC. Translation gives CSVDFYNEQFF.

This clone is a singleton in its sample. V usage is TRBV15 and J usage is TRBJ2-7, with D possibly being TRBD1 (6 bases). The CDR3 totals 15 residues. Germline V gene lookup returns CDR1 LNHNV and CDR2 YYDKDF (reference sequence). Trimming took 0 bases from V and 8 from J, leaving 17 bases between them. The CDR3 sequence is CATSRDLGRGEKQYF. DNA for the CDR3: TGTGCCACCAGCAGAGATCTCGGCAGGGGAGAAAAGCAGTACTTC. The whole variable domain, remainder taken from reference TRBV15 and TRBJ2-7, is DAMVIQNPRYQVTQFGKPVTLSCSQTLNHNVMYWYQQKSSQAPKLLFHYYDKDFNNEADTPDNFQSRRPNTSFCFLDIRSPGLGDTAMYLCATSRDLGRGEKQYFGPGTRLTVT.

The rearrangement links TRBV5-6 to TRBJ2-7; 9 nucleotides agree with TRBD1. V was clipped by 2 bases and J by 5 bases; unmatched bases: 5. Germline values: CDR1 SGHDT, CDR2 YYEEEE. The CDR3 is 14 amino acids. CDR3 coding DNA: TGTGCCAGCAGCTTTGGGACAGGGTGGAACGAGCAGTACTTC. Its translation is CASSFGTGWNEQYF.

CDR3: CSVEFPANTGELFF. The CDR3 nucleotides read TGCAGCGTTGAATTCCCAGCGAACACCGGGGAGCTGTTTTTT. The V gene is TRBV29-1, the J gene TRBJ2-2; no firm D call. Trimming cost V 2 bases and J 0 bases, with 7 bases left between them. The CDR3 covers 14 residues. Per germline, CDR1 SQVTM and CDR2 ANQGSEA.

This clone occurred once. The chain carries TRBV27 and TRBJ2-7; 10 bases line up with TRBD2. After removal of 10 bases from V and 12 bases from J, the junction contained 12 bases not matched to a gene. Germline V gives CDR1 MNHEY, CDR2 SMNVEV (reference sequence). The CDR3 runs 12 residues. The CDR3 nucleotides read TGTGCCACCAGGACTAGCGGCGAAGGTTGGTACTTC. This translates into CATRTSGEGWYF.

The chain combines TRBV30 with TRBJ2-7; TRBD2 matches 7 bases. CDR3 size: 11 residues. Germline assignment: CDR1 GTSNPN and CDR2 SVGIG (reference sequence). V dropped 2 bases and J dropped 9; count of bases not matched to a gene: 4. The DNA for the CDR3 is TGTGCCTGGAGTTCCCGGGGGGTGCAGTACTTC. Amino acid sequence: CAWSSRGVQYF.

V gene TRBV27 combines with J gene TRBJ1-2; D not certain. V shed 2 bases and J shed 2 bases, with 9 bases lying between them. The CDR3 is 14 amino acids. Per germline, CDR1 MNHEY and CDR2 SMNVEV (reference sequence). The CDR3 region is CASSLEGNNYGYTF. As DNA, the CDR3 is TGTGCCAGCAGTTTAGAGGGCAACAACTATGGCTACACCTTC.

The rearrangement uses TRBV4-2 and TRBJ1-1, with TRBD1 matching 8 bases. The CDR3 is 15 amino acids. Looked up from germline, CDR1 is LGHNA and CDR2 is YNFKEQ. The J segment lost 1 base and the V segment lost 5 bases, leaving 6 bases of the junction unmatched. The CDR3 region has the DNA TGTGCCAGCAGCGTTCGGGGACAGGAGAACACTGAAGCTTTCTTT. It codes for CASSVRGQENTEAFF.

This clone was recorded once. This chain links TRBV5-1 with TRBJ2-5; 9 bases agree with TRBD1. Trimming removed 1 base from V and 3 bases from J; junction bases left unmatched: 7. This CDR3 spans 16 amino acids. The germline CDR1 and CDR2 sequences are SGHRS and YFSETQ. As DNA, the CDR3 is TGCGCCAGCAGCTTGCACAACTGGGACAGGGAAGAGACCCAGTACTTC. Residues: CASSLHNWDREETQYF.

This clone was seen a handful of times. CDR3 loop: CASRMYRGDTEAFF. The CDR3 DNA is TGTGCCAGCAGGATGTACAGGGGTGACACTGAAGCTTTCTTT. The chain employs TRBV6-4 and TRBJ1-1, with TRBD1 matching 7 bases. This CDR3 has 14 residues. Germline V lookup: CDR1 MRHNA, CDR2 SNTAGT. The V segment lost 6 bases and the J segment 3 bases; nucleotides outside the gene matches: 7.

The chain is built from TRBV10-3 and TRBJ1-4; maybe TRBD1 (5 bases). The germline V gene has CDR1 ENHRY and CDR2 SYGVKD. The CDR3 runs to 14 residues. Trimming cost V 5 bases and J 4 bases, with 11 bases left between them. CDR3 sequence reads: CAISNGQNNEKLFF. The DNA of the CDR3 is TGTGCCATCAGTAACGGACAAAATAATGAAAAACTGTTTTTT.

CDR3 DNA sequence: TGTGCCAGCAGCCAGGACAGGGGGCCCAACACCGGGGAGCTGTTTTTT. Residues: CASSQDRGPNTGELFF. The rearrangement uses TRBV4-2 and TRBJ2-2; 11 nucleotides agree with TRBD1. CDR1 is LGHNA and CDR2 is YNFKEQ in the germline V gene. The V gene end was trimmed by 3 bases and the J gene end by 2 bases; junction bases not matched to a gene: 2. The CDR3 consists of 16 residues.

V is TRBV27 and J is TRBJ2-7; 8 nucleotides line up with TRBD2. Germline values: CDR1 MNHEY, CDR2 SMNVEV (reference sequence). The CDR3 runs to 12 residues. J lost 3 bases, V lost 9 bases, and 4 bases had no gene match. The CDR3 reads CARRSGSYEQYF. Here the CDR3 DNA reads TGTGCCAGAAGGAGCGGGAGCTACGAGCAGTACTTC.

This clone has at least ten counts. This rearrangement joins TRBV30 to TRBJ1-1; tentative D call: TRBD1 (6 bases). Germline CDR1 GTSNPN, CDR2 SVGIG (reference sequence). The CDR3 length is 12 residues. V was pared by 3 bases and J by 10 bases, with 15 bases between. The CDR3 sequence: CAWSLGGRAAFF. CDR3 DNA sequence: TGTGCCTGGAGCCTCGGGGGCCGGGCAGCTTTCTTT.

The V call is TRBV5-4, the J call TRBJ2-3; TRBD2 matches 7 bases. There are 15 residues in the CDR3. The V and J ends lost 4 bases and 4 bases, in that order; junction bases with no gene match: 9. The germline V gene has CDR1 SGHNT and CDR2 YYREEE (reference sequence). CDR3 region: CASSNPGLAADTQYF. The CDR3 DNA reads as TGTGCCAGCAGCAACCCGGGCCTAGCGGCAGATACGCAGTATTTT. Full variable domain (missing parts from reference TRBV5-4 and TRBJ2-3): ETGVTQSPTHLIKTRGQQVTLRCSSQSGHNTVSWYQQALGQGPQFIFQYYREEENGRGNFPPRFSGLQFPNYSSELNVNALELDDSALYLCASSNPGLAADTQYFGPGTRLTVL.

V gene TRBV7-9 combines with J gene TRBJ1-2, with 7 nucleotides matching TRBD1. Germline trimming cut 5 bases from V and 8 bases from J; bases unmatched to any gene: 11. The germline CDR1 and CDR2 sequences are SEHNR and FQNEAQ (reference sequence). CDR3 length: 14 amino acids. The CDR3 DNA follows: TGTGCCAGCAGCGGAGCGGGACAGATGGGGGGCTACACCTTC. Translated, it gives CASSGAGQMGGYTF.

V usage is TRBV9 and J usage is TRBJ1-1, with a weak D call TRBD1 (5 bases). CDR1 and CDR2 (germline): SGDLS, YYNGEE. Trimming stripped 4 bases from V and 0 bases from J, with 13 bases between. The CDR3 contains 15 residues. The CDR3 region has the DNA TGTGCCAGCAGCTCCGCGGGGCGTGTGAACACTGAAGCTTTCTTT. Protein: CASSSAGRVNTEAFF.

This clone was picked up a small number of times. CDR3 region: CASSRIEGSNQPQHF. In DNA form, the CDR3 reads TGTGCCAGCAGCAGGATTGAAGGGAGCAATCAGCCCCAGCATTTT. The chain combines TRBV25-1 with TRBJ1-5; no firm D call. CDR1 MGHDK and CDR2 SYGVNS come from the germline V gene. The CDR3 contains 15 residues. V was cut by 6 bases and J by 1 base, with 13 bases left in between.

The genes are TRBV9 and TRBJ2-1; 12 positions agree with TRBD2. J was trimmed by 1 base and V by 0 bases; bases with no gene match: 8. Germline values: CDR1 SGDLS, CDR2 YYNGEE. This CDR3 comprises 19 residues. The CDR3 here is CASSVARGTSGPSYNEQFF. The CDR3 DNA sequence: TGTGCCAGCAGCGTAGCCCGAGGGACTAGCGGGCCTTCCTACAATGAGCAGTTCTTC.

In DNA form, the CDR3 reads TGTGCCAGCAGCTCTGGGACAGGGTACTACGAGCAGTACTTC. Its protein product is CASSSGTGYYEQYF. The chain carries TRBV7-2 and TRBJ2-7; 9 bases are shared with TRBD1. Germline-derived CDR1 and CDR2 are SGHTA and FQGNSA. Losses at the gene ends were 4 bases for V and 3 bases for J; bases not matched to a gene: 4. This CDR3 is 14 amino acids long.

The genes are TRBV5-1 and TRBJ2-7; 10 nucleotides agree with TRBD2. The CDR3 consists of 13 residues. The V segment lost 4 bases and the J segment 5 bases; nucleotides outside the gene matches: 3. From germline, CDR1 is SGHRS and CDR2 YFSETQ. The CDR3 reads CASSVLAGDEQYF. CDR3 coding DNA: TGCGCCAGCAGCGTGCTAGCGGGAGACGAGCAGTACTTC.

The genes are TRBV13 and TRBJ1-1, with D possibly TRBD1 on 5 matching bases. The CDR3 runs 16 residues. The germline CDR1 and CDR2 sequences are PRHDT and FYEKMQ (reference sequence). Trimming shortened V by 3 bases and J by 0 bases, and 14 bases separated the two germline ends. CDR3 DNA: TGTGCCAGCAGCTTCTCTGAACAGGCCATGAACACTGAAGCTTTCTTT. Translated, it gives CASSFSEQAMNTEAFF.

The CDR3 reads CASSLGGTGNNEQFF. CDR3 bases: TGCGCCAGCAGCTTGGGAGGGACAGGAAACAATGAGCAGTTCTTC. J is TRBJ2-1 and V is TRBV5-1; 8 bases agree with TRBD1. CDR3 length: 15 amino acids. The germline V gene encodes CDR1 SGHRS and CDR2 YFSETQ. The V and J ends lost 0 bases and 5 bases, in that order; junction bases with no gene match: 4. The complete variable domain, with remaining parts taken from reference TRBV5-1 and TRBJ2-1, reads KAGVTQTPRYLIKTRGQQVTLSCSPISGHRSVSWYQQTPGQGLQFLFEYFSETQRNKGNFPGRFSGRQFSNSRSEMNVSTLELGDSALYLCASSLGGTGNNEQFFGPGTRLTVL.

This chain connects TRBV7-2 to TRBJ1-2; D gene uncertain. The CDR3 sequence is 14 residues long. The germline gives CDR1 SGHTA, CDR2 FQGNSA. V was pared by 4 bases and J by 1 base, with 10 bases between. The CDR3 sequence: CASSSGFVNYGYTF. The CDR3 region has the DNA TGTGCCAGCAGCTCCGGTTTTGTTAACTATGGCTACACCTTC.

This clone was recorded a few times. J is TRBJ2-7 and V is TRBV4-1, with D perhaps matching TRBD2 (5 bases). This CDR3 has 13 residues. V was clipped by 4 bases and J by 2 bases, with 9 bases between them. Germline V CDR1 and CDR2: MGHRA, YSYEKL. CDR3 loop: CASSRERAYEQYF. In DNA form, the CDR3 reads TGCGCCAGCAGCCGCGAGAGGGCCTACGAGCAGTACTTC.

The chain combines TRBV6-5 with TRBJ2-1; 9 bases agree with TRBD2. This CDR3 spans 14 amino acids. V trimming: 8 bases; J trimming: 3 bases; junction bases outside the gene matches: 5. CDR1 MNHEY and CDR2 SVGAGI come from the germline V gene. The CDR3 DNA is TGTGCCAGCGGTAGACTAGCGGTCTACAATGAGCAGTTCTTC. This translates into CASGRLAVYNEQFF.